The 20 T cell receptor beta chains presented below share a single source sample, sequenced in a study of immune cell composition in non-small cell lung cancer. Here immunoSEQ multiplex PCR was the method, and the copy in TCRdb shows in-frame clones only, minus some. The sample consists of a few thousand clones, around 80% of them appearing once. The specimen sequenced was lung tumor tissue. The receptors were gathered from a human donor with non-small cell lung cancer.

V is TRBV2 and J is TRBJ1-2; tentatively, D is TRBD1 (5 bases). V lost 2 bases and J lost 4, with 11 bases in between. Germline CDR1 and CDR2: SNHLY and FYNNEI. The CDR3 extends over 14 amino acids. Written as DNA, the CDR3 is TGTGCCAGCAGTGAACCGGGGGACCGCTATGGCTACACCTTC. This sequence encodes CASSEPGDRYGYTF.

The rearrangement joins TRBV27 to TRBJ2-2, with 10 bases lining up with TRBD2. The CDR3 is 16 amino acids. V gave up 3 bases and J gave up 4 bases; unmatched junction bases: 5. The germline V gene has CDR1 MNHEY and CDR2 SMNVEV (reference sequence). The CDR3 protein is CASSFRTSGSTGELFF. The CDR3 nucleotides are TGTGCCAGCAGTTTTCGGACTAGCGGTTCCACCGGGGAGCTGTTTTTT.

The V gene is TRBV27, the J gene TRBJ2-5; 10 nucleotides line up with TRBD1. This CDR3 comprises 13 residues. V shed 6 bases, J shed 5 bases, and the junction held 3 bases outside the gene matches. The V gene's germline CDR1 is MNHEY and CDR2 SMNVEV (reference sequence). The CDR3 DNA reads TGTGCCAGCAGGGGACAGGGGTTCGAGACCCAGTACTTC. This sequence encodes CASRGQGFETQYF.

The CDR3 DNA follows: TGTGCCAGTTGGACAGTCGAGGCGAATTCACCCCTCCACTTT. Encoded protein: CASWTVEANSPLHF. The chain links TRBV2 to TRBJ1-6; TRBD1 might be the D (6 bases). CDR1 SNHLY and CDR2 FYNNEI come from the germline V gene. The CDR3 is 14 residues long. The V gene lost 9 bases and the J gene lost 7 bases, with 16 bases spanning the gap.

V and J are TRBV19 and TRBJ2-3; 9 nucleotides line up with TRBD2. Losses at the gene ends were 3 bases for V and 7 bases for J; bases not matched to a gene: 5. Per the germline V gene, CDR1 is LNHDA and CDR2 is SQIVND (reference sequence). The length of the CDR3 is 14 residues. CDR3 coding DNA: TGTGCCAGTAGTATCGGACTAGCGAGGAATACGCAGTATTTT. This codes for CASSIGLARNTQYF.

The V gene is TRBV11-1, the J gene TRBJ2-2, with 7 bases lining up with TRBD1. The germline V gene has CDR1 SGHAT and CDR2 FQDESV (reference sequence). Unmatched junction bases numbered 4, after V lost 3 bases and J lost 6 bases. CDR3 length equals 14 residues. CDR3 sequence (DNA): TGTGCCAGCAGCTTGGGCCAGGGGGCCGGGGAGCTGTTTTTT. It yields the protein CASSLGQGAGELFF.

The rearrangement links TRBV7-9 to TRBJ2-2, with 11 bases matching TRBD2. V was pared by 9 bases and J by 6 bases, with 9 bases of the junction left unmatched. The CDR3 spans 15 residues. Germline V gives CDR1 SEHNR, CDR2 FQNEAQ (reference sequence). The CDR3 reads CARGKTSGVAGELFF. CDR3 DNA: TGTGCCAGGGGGAAGACTAGCGGGGTCGCCGGGGAGCTGTTTTTT.

V usage is TRBV5-6 and J usage is TRBJ2-2; tentatively, D is TRBD2 (6 bases). From germline, CDR1 is SGHDT and CDR2 YYEEEE. The V end lost 1 base, the J end lost 2 bases, and 18 bases lay between the germline ends. This CDR3 contains 18 residues. The CDR3 region is CASSLYSWGLFNTGELFF. The CDR3 DNA reads as TGTGCCAGCAGCTTGTACTCCTGGGGACTTTTTAACACCGGGGAGCTGTTTTTT.

The gene calls are TRBV7-7 and TRBJ2-5; the match to TRBD1 covers 8 bases. The CDR3 totals 15 residues. V shed 1 base and J 5 bases; nucleotides not matched to a gene: 6. CDR1 is SSHAT, CDR2 FNYEAQ, per germline (reference sequence). The CDR3 DNA sequence: TGTGCCAGCAGCTTAGTTCAGGGGGCGAGGGAGACCCAGTACTTC. Protein sequence: CASSLVQGARETQYF.

The rearrangement uses TRBV27 and TRBJ1-2; the D gene is possibly TRBD1 (5 bases). CDR3 length: 16 amino acids. From germline, CDR1 is MNHEY and CDR2 SMNVEV (reference sequence). The ends were cut back, 4 bases at V and 7 bases at J, with 22 bases in the middle. The CDR3 DNA reads as TGTGCCAGCAGTTCCCTGGGGAAGGGGATTGTCGGTGGCTACACCTTC. The encoded protein is CASSSLGKGIVGGYTF.

CDR3 sequence: CASSLGQGPYGEQFF. The CDR3 coding sequence is TGCGCCAGCAGCCTAGGACAGGGCCCGTACGGTGAGCAGTTCTTC. The chain employs TRBV4-1 and TRBJ2-1; 8 bases align to TRBD1. J lost 9 bases, V lost 4 bases, and 11 bases had no gene match. The CDR3 consists of 15 residues. Germline V gene sequence: CDR1 MGHRA, CDR2 YSYEKL.

This chain links TRBV27 with TRBJ2-7, with D maybe TRBD1 (6 bases). V was trimmed by 4 bases and J by 2 bases, leaving 21 bases between them. Germline V CDR1 and CDR2: MNHEY, SMNVEV (reference sequence). There are 17 residues in the CDR3. The CDR3 here is CASSSLQGSRRPYEQYF. DNA of the CDR3: TGTGCCAGCAGTTCTCTACAGGGCTCAAGACGACCCTACGAGCAGTACTTC.

The V call is TRBV6-1, the J call TRBJ1-1, with a tentative D call TRBD1 (5 bases). The V and J ends lost 4 bases and 0 bases respectively, with 12 bases between them. The CDR3 is 15 residues long. Germline lookup yields CDR1 MNHNS and CDR2 SASEGT. The CDR3 nucleotides read TGTGCCAGCAGTGGGGGGGACTCCATGAACACTGAAGCTTTCTTT. Translated: CASSGGDSMNTEAFF.

This rearrangement joins TRBV11-2 to TRBJ1-5; 7 bases are shared with TRBD1. Germline assignment: CDR1 SGHAT and CDR2 FQNNGV. CDR3 size: 15 residues. V shed 2 bases and J 1 base; nucleotides not matched to a gene: 2. The CDR3 region is CASSLSGGSNQPQHF. CDR3 DNA sequence: TGTGCCAGCAGCTTATCAGGGGGAAGCAATCAGCCCCAGCATTTT.

The V call is TRBV10-3, the J call TRBJ2-1, with TRBD1 identical over 7 bases. There are 14 residues in the CDR3. CDR1 and CDR2 from the germline V gene are ENHRY and SYGVKD. V was pared by 4 bases and J by 0 bases, with 0 bases of the junction left unmatched. The CDR3 loop reads CAISGQGSYNEQFF. CDR3 nucleotides: TGTGCCATCAGTGGACAGGGCTCCTACAATGAGCAGTTCTTC.

The chain uses TRBV5-4 and TRBJ2-1, with 10 bases fitting TRBD2. CDR1 is SGHNT, CDR2 YYREEE, per germline (reference sequence). This CDR3 contains 16 residues. Unmatched junction bases numbered 12, after V lost 4 bases and J lost 8 bases. The CDR3 bases are TGTGCCAGCAGCCCCGTAGCGGGAGGCGTATTCGATGAGCAGTTCTTC. Protein sequence: CASSPVAGGVFDEQFF.

This sequence joins TRBV9 and TRBJ2-1; 7 bases agree with TRBD2. With V trimmed by 4 bases and J by 5 bases, 9 bases remained unmatched. Germline CDR1 SGDLS, CDR2 YYNGEE. The CDR3 length is 15 residues. The CDR3 loop is CASSSVLAIDNEQFF. In nucleotides, the CDR3 is TGTGCCAGCAGCTCCGTACTAGCGATCGACAATGAGCAGTTCTTC.

CDR3 in DNA: TGTGCCAGCAGCTTAGGTTGGGACAGGAACAATGAGCAGTTCTTC. The encoded protein is CASSLGWDRNNEQFF. The chain has TRBV7-9 and TRBJ2-1; TRBD1 matches 8 bases. This CDR3 comprises 15 residues. Trimming took 1 base from V and 5 from J; bases not matched to a gene: 4. The germline V gene has CDR1 SEHNR and CDR2 FQNEAQ (reference sequence).

The CDR3 region is CASSLIEGGETQYF. The CDR3, as DNA: TGTGCCAGCAGCTTAATTGAGGGCGGAGAGACCCAGTACTTC. The V and J genes are TRBV7-9 and TRBJ2-5; perhaps TRBD2 as D (5 bases). The CDR3 length is 14 residues. Germline CDR1 is SEHNR and CDR2 is FQNEAQ (reference sequence). V lost 2 bases and J 4 bases, leaving 11 bases between the germline ends.

The chain joins TRBV4-1 to TRBJ1-5; tentative D call: TRBD1 (5 bases). The V and J ends lost 4 bases and 0 bases respectively, with 10 bases between them. Germline V gene sequence: CDR1 MGHRA, CDR2 YSYEKL. The CDR3 totals 15 residues. The CDR3 reads CASSRTMGSNQPQHF. CDR3 nucleotide sequence: TGCGCCAGCAGCCGGACAATGGGTAGCAATCAGCCCCAGCATTTT.